The 9 T cell receptor beta chains listed next were all sequenced from one sample in a study of T cells in localized non-small cell lung cancer. TCRdb's copy holds only in-frame clones and misses some; the assay was immunoSEQ multiplex PCR. Here the sample spans about 53,000 clones, approximately 80% being singletons. Sample: peripheral blood mononuclear cells, taken before any cancer treatment. The receptor source for this set is a man aged 40 to 75 with stage III lung adenocarcinoma.

On this clone itself: A read error may account for a junction end that differs from germline. This chain joins TRBV7-9 and TRBJ2-3; D tentatively fits TRBD1 or TRBD2 (5 bases each). The CDR3 totals 12 residues. Germline V lookup: CDR1 SEHNR, CDR2 FQNEAQ (reference sequence). CDR3 sequence (DNA): TGTGCCAGCAGTTTAGCTCGGGACCAGAGGTATTTT. It translates to CASSLARDQRYF.

V is TRBV12-5 and J is TRBJ2-3; 7 bases are shared with TRBD2. V dropped 0 bases and J dropped 1; count of bases not matched to a gene: 13. From germline, CDR1 is LGHNT and CDR2 FRNRAP. The CDR3 contains 19 residues. In DNA, the CDR3 is TGTGCTAGTGGTTTGGTAGATTGGGCGGGGAGGGCCGGCACAGATACGCAGTATTTT. Translating gives CASGLVDWAGRAGTDTQYF.

This chain joins TRBV19 and TRBJ1-5, with D possibly TRBD1 on 5 matching bases. This CDR3 comprises 13 residues. The V gene's germline CDR1 is LNHDA and CDR2 SQIVND (reference sequence). V was trimmed by 6 bases and J by 6 bases, leaving 12 bases between them. The CDR3 here is CASSAPQAQPQHF. The DNA for the CDR3 is TGTGCCAGTAGCGCCCCACAGGCTCAGCCCCAGCATTTT.

The chain combines TRBV9 with TRBJ2-4; possible D gene TRBD2, 5 bases. Trimming took 3 bases from V and 7 from J, leaving 14 bases between them. This CDR3 region has 14 residues. Germline loops: CDR1 SGDLS, CDR2 YYNGEE. As DNA, the CDR3 is TGTGCCAGCAGCGCGGGCCCCGGCGGGAACATTCAGTACTTC. Protein product: CASSAGPGGNIQYF. Variable domain in full (rest from reference TRBV9 and TRBJ2-4): DSGVTQTPKHLITATGQRVTLRCSPRSGDLSVYWYQQSLDQGLQFLIQYYNGEERAKGNILERFSAQQFPDLHSELNLSSLELGDSALYFCASSAGPGGNIQYFGAGTRLSVL.

This rearrangement joins TRBV28 to TRBJ2-3; D gene ambiguous. With 2 bases removed from V and 6 bases from J, the gap between germline ends came to 12 bases. Germline CDR1 MDHEN, CDR2 SYDVKM. The CDR3 has 14 amino acids. The CDR3 coding sequence is TGTGCCAGCAGTTTAGTGGGTATCGGGGATACGCAGTATTTT. It yields the protein CASSLVGIGDTQYF.

The V gene is TRBV29-1, the J gene TRBJ1-5, with TRBD1 matching 10 bases. CDR1 and CDR2 (germline): SQVTM, ANQGSEA. Trimming took 8 bases from V and 2 from J; bases not matched to a gene: 21. This CDR3 region has 19 residues. The CDR3 protein is CSLLDTDRGRRVGNQPQHF. CDR3 DNA: TGCAGCCTCTTAGATACCGACAGGGGGCGCAGGGTTGGCAATCAGCCCCAGCATTTT.

The CDR3 is CASSIGHGMTGELFF. Here the CDR3 DNA reads TGTGCCAGCAGTATCGGACATGGGATGACCGGGGAGCTGTTTTTT. The genes are TRBV28 and TRBJ2-2; possible D gene TRBD1, 5 bases. The V and J ends lost 5 bases and 5 bases respectively, with 15 bases between them. The CDR3 has 15 amino acids. Germline assignment: CDR1 MDHEN and CDR2 SYDVKM. Full variable domain (missing parts from reference TRBV28 and TRBJ2-2): DVKVTQSSRYLVKRTGEKVFLECVQDMDHENMFWYRQDPGLGLRLIYFSYDVKMKEKGDIPEGYSVSREKKERFSLILESASTNQTSMYLCASSIGHGMTGELFFGEGSRLTVL.

This clone was detected only once. The V gene is TRBV5-4, the J gene TRBJ2-3; D unresolved. Germline CDR1 reads SGHNT; CDR2 reads YYREEE (reference sequence). V lost 2 bases and J lost 0, with 4 bases in between. There are 13 residues in the CDR3. CDR3 in amino acids: CASSFPSTDTQYF. DNA of the CDR3: TGTGCCAGCAGCTTTCCCAGCACAGATACGCAGTATTTT. The full variable domain, in which reference TRBV5-4 and TRBJ2-3 provide the parts outside the CDR3, is ETGVTQSPTHLIKTRGQQVTLRCSSQSGHNTVSWYQQALGQGPQFIFQYYREEENGRGNFPPRFSGLQFPNYSSELNVNALELDDSALYLCASSFPSTDTQYFGPGTRLTVL.

The chain couples TRBV15 to TRBJ2-7; no clear D. This CDR3 is 13 amino acids long. CDR1 and CDR2 from the germline V gene are LNHNV and YYDKDF (reference sequence). V was pared by 5 bases and J by 3 bases, with 11 bases between. The DNA of the CDR3 is TGTGCCACCAGCTCCTCGTGGGACTACGAGCAGTACTTC. As protein: CATSSSWDYEQYF.